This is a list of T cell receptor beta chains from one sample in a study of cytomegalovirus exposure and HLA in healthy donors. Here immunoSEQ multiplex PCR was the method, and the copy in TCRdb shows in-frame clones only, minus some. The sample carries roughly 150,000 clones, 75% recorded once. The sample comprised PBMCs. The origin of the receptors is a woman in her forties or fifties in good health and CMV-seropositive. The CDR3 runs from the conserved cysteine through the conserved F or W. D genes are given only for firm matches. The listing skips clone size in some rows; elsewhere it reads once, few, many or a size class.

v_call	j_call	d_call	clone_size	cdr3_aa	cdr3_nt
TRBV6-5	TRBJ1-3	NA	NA	CASSSGQPGWGNTIYF	TGTGCCAGCAGTTCCGGACAGCCCGGGTGGGGAAACACCATATATTTT
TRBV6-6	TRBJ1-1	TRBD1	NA	CASNRQGKTEAFF	TGTGCCAGCAACCGACAGGGAAAAACTGAAGCTTTCTTT
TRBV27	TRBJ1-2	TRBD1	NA	CASSSWDRMRLYGYTF	TGTGCCAGCAGTTCCTGGGACAGGATGAGATTGTATGGCTACACCTTC
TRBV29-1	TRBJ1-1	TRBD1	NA	CSGSGGVDNTEAFF	TGCAGCGGCTCAGGGGGAGTGGACAACACTGAAGCTTTCTTT
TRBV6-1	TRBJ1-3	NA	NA	CASSAENGNTIYF	TGTGCCAGCAGTGCAGAAAATGGAAACACCATATATTTT
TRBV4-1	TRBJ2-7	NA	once	CASSQVSELFRYEQYF	TGCGCCAGCAGCCAAGTTTCCGAGCTCTTTCGTTACGAGCAGTACTTC
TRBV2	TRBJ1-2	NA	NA	CASSGALFGYTF	TGTGCCAGCAGTGGGGCCTTATTCGGCTACACCTTC
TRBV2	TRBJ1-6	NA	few	CASSDGAGGYNSPLHF	TGTGCCAGCAGTGATGGGGCGGGGGGATATAATTCACCCCTCCACTTT
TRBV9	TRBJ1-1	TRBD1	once	CASSVGTGKETEAFF	TGTGCCAGCAGCGTCGGGACAGGGAAGGAAACTGAAGCTTTCTTT
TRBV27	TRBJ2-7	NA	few	CASSPSGRRGGGEEQYF	TGTGCCAGCAGCCCTTCAGGTCGCAGGGGTGGGGGAGAGGAGCAGTACTTC
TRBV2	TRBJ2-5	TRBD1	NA	CASTSWGTGATYQETQYF	TGTGCCAGCACCTCCTGGGGGACAGGGGCGACGTACCAAGAGACCCAGTACTTC
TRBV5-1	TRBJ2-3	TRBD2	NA	CASSLVPGLAATDTQYF	TGCGCCAGCAGCTTGGTCCCGGGACTAGCGGCCACAGATACGCAGTATTTT
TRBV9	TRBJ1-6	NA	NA	CASSPRAYNSPLHF	TGTGCCAGCAGCCCCCGGGCCTATAATTCACCCCTCCACTTT
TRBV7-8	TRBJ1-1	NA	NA	CASSLLGGESTEAFF	TGTGCCAGCAGCTTACTGGGTGGGGAGAGCACTGAAGCTTTCTTT
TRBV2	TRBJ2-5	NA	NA	CASARQGSETQYF	TGTGCCAGCGCCAGGCAGGGGAGTGAGACCCAGTACTTC
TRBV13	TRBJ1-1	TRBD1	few	CASSPEGGNTAFF	TGTGCCAGCAGCCCCGAAGGGGGCAATACCGCTTTCTTT
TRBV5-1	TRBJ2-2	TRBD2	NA	CASSFGGAGGELFF	TGCGCCAGCAGCTTCGGGGGGGCCGGCGGGGAGCTGTTTTTT
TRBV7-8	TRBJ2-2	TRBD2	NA	CASSPLAGANTGELFF	TGTGCCAGCAGCCCCTTAGCGGGGGCGAACACCGGGGAGCTGTTTTTT
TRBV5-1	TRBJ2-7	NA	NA	CASSSRPGSSYYEQYF	TGCGCCAGCAGCTCACGACCGGGGTCCTCCTACTACGAGCAGTACTTC
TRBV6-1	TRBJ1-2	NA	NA	CASHQGNYGYTF	TGTGCCAGCCATCAGGGTAACTATGGCTACACCTTC
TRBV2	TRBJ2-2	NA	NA	CASSDWGLNTGELFF	TGTGCCAGCAGCGACTGGGGGCTGAACACCGGGGAGCTGTTTTTT
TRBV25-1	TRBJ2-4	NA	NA	CASSHISKNIQYF	TGTGCCAGCAGTCACATATCCAAAAACATTCAGTACTTC
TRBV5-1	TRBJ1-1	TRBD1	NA	CASSWDRETEAFF	TGCGCCAGCAGCTGGGACAGAGAAACTGAAGCTTTCTTT
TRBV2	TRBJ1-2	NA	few	CASSVSQGRGYTF	TGTGCCAGCAGTGTAAGCCAGGGTAGAGGCTACACCTTC
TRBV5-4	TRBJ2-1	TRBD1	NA	CASSFQGVNGEQFF	TGTGCCAGCAGCTTCCAGGGGGTTAATGGTGAGCAGTTCTTC
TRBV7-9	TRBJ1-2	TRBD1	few	CASSWTGGAPQGGYTF	TGTGCCAGCAGCTGGACAGGGGGCGCGCCTCAGGGGGGCTACACCTTC
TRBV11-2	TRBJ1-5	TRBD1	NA	CASSRDRGKGQPQHF	TGTGCCAGCAGCCGGGACAGGGGGAAGGGTCAGCCCCAGCATTTT
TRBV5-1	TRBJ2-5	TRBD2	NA	CASSLGRSGDVKTQYF	TGCGCCAGCAGCTTGGGTCGTAGCGGGGACGTAAAGACCCAGTACTTC
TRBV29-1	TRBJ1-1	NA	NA	CSSGELNTEAFF	TGCAGCTCCGGGGAACTGAACACTGAAGCTTTCTTT
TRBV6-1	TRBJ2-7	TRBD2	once	CASRVALAGTYEQYF	TGTGCCAGCAGGGTGGCGCTAGCGGGGACCTACGAGCAGTACTTC
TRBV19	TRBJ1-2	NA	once	CASSTGQSYGYTF	TGTGCCAGTAGTACCGGACAGAGCTATGGCTACACCTTC
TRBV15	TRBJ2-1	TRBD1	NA	CATRMGQGAYNEQFF	TGTGCCACCAGGATGGGACAGGGGGCCTACAATGAGCAGTTCTTC
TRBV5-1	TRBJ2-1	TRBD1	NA	CASSTGTAKRFNEQFF	TGCGCCAGCAGCACTGGGACAGCCAAGAGATTCAATGAGCAGTTCTTC
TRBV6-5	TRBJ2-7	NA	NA	CASSLTRGNYEQYF	TGTGCCAGCAGCCTTACTCGGGGGAACTACGAGCAGTACTTC
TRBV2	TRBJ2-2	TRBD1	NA	CASSQQTGSPGELFF	TGTGCCAGCAGTCAACAGACAGGGTCCCCCGGGGAGCTGTTTTTT
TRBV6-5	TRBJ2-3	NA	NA	CASTKPGADTQYF	TGTGCCAGCACAAAACCAGGGGCAGATACGCAGTATTTT
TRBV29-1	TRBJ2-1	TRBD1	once	CSVQRDRAYNEQFF	TGCAGCGTCCAGCGGGACAGGGCTTACAATGAGCAGTTCTTC
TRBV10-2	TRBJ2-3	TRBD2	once	CAVENGLAGGIDTQYF	TGCGCCGTCGAAAATGGACTAGCGGGGGGTATCGATACGCAGTATTTT
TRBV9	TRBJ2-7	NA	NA	CASSVAPGNEQYF	TGTGCCAGCAGCGTAGCTCCCGGGAACGAGCAGTACTTC
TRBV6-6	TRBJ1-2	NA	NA	CASSYSSPNYGYTF	TGTGCCAGCAGTTACTCGTCTCCCAACTATGGCTACACCTTC
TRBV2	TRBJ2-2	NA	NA	CASSRLANTGELFF	TGTGCCAGCAGTCGACTTGCGAACACCGGGGAGCTGTTTTTT
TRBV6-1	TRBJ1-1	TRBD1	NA	CASSEGGTGVAFF	TGTGCCAGCAGTGAAGGGGGGACAGGGGTGGCTTTCTTT
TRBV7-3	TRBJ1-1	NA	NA	CASGPGGTTEAFF	TGTGCCAGCGGCCCTGGAGGGACCACTGAAGCTTTCTTT
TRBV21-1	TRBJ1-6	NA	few	CASSKQGAMNSPLHF	TGTGCCAGCAGCAAGCAGGGGGCAATGAATTCACCCCTCCACTTT
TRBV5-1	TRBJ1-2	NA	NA	CASSPRVAGLDGYTF	TGCGCCAGCAGCCCCCGTGTGGCAGGGTTGGATGGCTACACCTTC
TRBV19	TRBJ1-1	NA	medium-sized	CASREGLGTEAFF	TGTGCCAGTCGAGAGGGTCTTGGTACTGAAGCTTTCTTT
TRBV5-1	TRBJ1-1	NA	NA	CASTLGSTDNTEAFF	TGCGCCAGCACCTTGGGGTCCACAGACAACACTGAAGCTTTCTTT
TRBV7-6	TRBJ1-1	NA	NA	CASSLQLNTEAFF	TGTGCCAGCAGCTTACAGTTGAACACTGAAGCTTTCTTT
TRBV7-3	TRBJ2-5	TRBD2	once	CASSTTSEETQYF	TGTGCCAGCAGCACGACTAGCGAAGAGACCCAGTACTTC
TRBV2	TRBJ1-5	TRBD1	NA	CASSGQGGDQPQHF	TGTGCCAGCAGCGGACAGGGGGGAGATCAGCCCCAGCATTTT
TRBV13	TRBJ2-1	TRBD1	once	CVSSLGEGQGAFQFF	TGTGTCAGCAGCTTAGGAGAGGGACAGGGGGCATTCCAGTTCTTC
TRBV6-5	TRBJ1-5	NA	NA	CASSYSGSQPQHF	TGTGCCAGCAGTTACTCGGGGAGTCAGCCCCAGCATTTT
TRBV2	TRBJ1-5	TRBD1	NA	CASTSSTGRQPQHF	TGTGCCAGCACCTCCTCGACAGGGCGTCAGCCCCAGCATTTT